This T cell receptor beta chain was sequenced during a study of cytomegalovirus exposure and HLA in healthy donors. Study as a whole: The same platform was used for the 110 or so validation repertoires as for the approximately 670 first-cohort repertoires, as reported in a later analysis. Study conclusions and caveats: Cytomegalovirus-associated status was assigned to 150 or so TCR beta chains. It was found in a later analysis that first-cohort TCR clusters tended to co-occur in the 90 to 150 validation repertoires.

Worth noting for this clone: Its antigen is not known.

Here immunoSEQ multiplex PCR was the method, and the copy in TCRdb shows in-frame clones only, minus some. This sample carries about 130,000 clones, 85% to 90% of them seen once, and the ten largest clones take about 6.4%. The V end lost 1 base, the J end lost 9 bases, and 16 bases lay between the germline ends. The CDR3 totals 15 residues. Germline values: CDR1 SGHTA, CDR2 FQGNSA. This receptor was obtained from a woman under 40 in good health and CMV-seropositive. Material: PBMCs. This chain uses TRBV7-2 with TRBJ2-1, with D uncertain. This chain's CDR3 is CASSLVYSLRVEQFF. The CDR3 region has the DNA TGTGCCAGCAGCTTAGTATACTCGCTCCGGGTTGAGCAGTTCTTC.